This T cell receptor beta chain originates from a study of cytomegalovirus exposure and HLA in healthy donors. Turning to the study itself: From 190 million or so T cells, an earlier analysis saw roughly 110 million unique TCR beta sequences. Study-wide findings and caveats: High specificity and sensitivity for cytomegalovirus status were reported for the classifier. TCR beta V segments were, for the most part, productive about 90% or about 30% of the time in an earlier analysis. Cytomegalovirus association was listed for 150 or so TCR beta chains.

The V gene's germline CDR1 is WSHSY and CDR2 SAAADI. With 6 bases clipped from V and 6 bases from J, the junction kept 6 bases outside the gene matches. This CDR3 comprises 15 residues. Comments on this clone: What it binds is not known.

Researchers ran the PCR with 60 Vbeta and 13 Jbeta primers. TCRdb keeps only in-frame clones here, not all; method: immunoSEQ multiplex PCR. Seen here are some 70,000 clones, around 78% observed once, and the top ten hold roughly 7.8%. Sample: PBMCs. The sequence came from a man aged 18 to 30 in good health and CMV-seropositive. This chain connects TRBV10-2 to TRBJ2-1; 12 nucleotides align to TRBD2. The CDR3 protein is CASREGLAGLNEQFF. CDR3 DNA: TGCGCCAGCAGGGAAGGACTAGCGGGACTCAATGAGCAGTTCTTC.